The source of this T cell receptor (beta chain) is a study of CD8+ T cells in alopecia areata. Findings and limits, study-wide: Affected lesional scalp, above all in alopecia totalis/universalis, was more clonal than normal scalp. Compared with mice, patients displayed less clear TCR sharing, possibly for HLA-related reasons. In scalp and blood, many expanded lesional clones persisted during tofacitinib.

Extraction and reverse transcription of RNA yielded cDNA as the sequencing template. The data were produced by immunoSEQ multiplex PCR, yet TCRdb's version contains in-frame clones alone and is incomplete. The sample lists roughly 73,000 clones; approximately 29% were seen once. This CDR3 region has 16 residues. V dropped 5 bases and J dropped 0 bases, with 14 bases sitting between them. Treatment specified: oral pan-JAK inhibitor, 5-10 mg twice daily. A FACSAria was used to sort CD4+ and CD8+ T cells. These cells came from PBMCs. As concerns this clone: What it recognizes is unknown.

Here the sequenced sample was CD8+ T cells sorted from blood, taken at week 4, from a patient treated with tofacitinib. The source of this sequence is a human donor with alopecia areata. J is TRBJ1-5 and V is TRBV23-1; D perhaps matches TRBD1 (6 bases). TRBV23-1 has ORF status, its function being uncertain. CDR3 coding DNA: TGCGCCAGCAGTGGGAAACAGGGAAATAGCAATCAGCCCCAGCATTTT. Translation: CASSGKQGNSNQPQHF.